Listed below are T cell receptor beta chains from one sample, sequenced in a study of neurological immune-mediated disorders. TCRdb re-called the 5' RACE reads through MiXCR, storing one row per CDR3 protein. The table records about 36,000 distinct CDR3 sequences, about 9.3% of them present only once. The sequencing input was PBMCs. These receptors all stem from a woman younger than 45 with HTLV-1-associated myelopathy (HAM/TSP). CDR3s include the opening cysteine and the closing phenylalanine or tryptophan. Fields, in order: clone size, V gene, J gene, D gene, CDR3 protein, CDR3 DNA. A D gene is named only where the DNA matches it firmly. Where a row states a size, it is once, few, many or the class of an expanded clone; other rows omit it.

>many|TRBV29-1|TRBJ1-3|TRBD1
CSVAQGQLGGNTIYF
TGCAGCGTTGCCCAGGGACAGTTGGGAGGAAACACCATATATTTT
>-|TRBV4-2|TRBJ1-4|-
CASSQVAGTTNEKLFF
TGTGCCAGCAGCCAAGTGGCGGGGACAACTAATGAAAAACTGTTTTTT
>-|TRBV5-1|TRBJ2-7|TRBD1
CASSSEGARPYEQYF
TGCGCCAGCAGCTCTGAGGGGGCCAGGCCCTACGAGCAGTACTTC
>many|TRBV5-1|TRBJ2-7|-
CASSRGAEQYF
TGCGCCAGCAGTAGAGGGGCCGAGCAGTACTTC
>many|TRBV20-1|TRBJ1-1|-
CSAHSRGVNTEAFF
TGCAGTGCCCACTCCCGAGGGGTGAACACTGAAGCTTTCTTT
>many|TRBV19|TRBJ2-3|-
CASSPDAGRTDTQYF
TGTGCCAGTAGTCCGGATGCGGGGCGCACAGATACGCAGTATTTT
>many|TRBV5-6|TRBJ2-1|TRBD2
CASSLFSGGYQFF
TGTGCCAGCAGCTTGTTTAGCGGGGGGTACCAGTTCTTC
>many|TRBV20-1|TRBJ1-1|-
CSARAGTNWNTEAFF
TGCAGTGCTAGAGCCGGGACGAACTGGAACACTGAAGCTTTCTTT
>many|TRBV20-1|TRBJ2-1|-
CSAMGQGPYNEQFF
TGCAGTGCTATGGGGCAGGGGCCCTACAATGAGCAGTTCTTC
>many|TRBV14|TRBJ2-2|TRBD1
CASSQSRGRPGELFF
TGTGCCAGCAGCCAATCCAGGGGGCGGCCCGGGGAGCTGTTTTTT
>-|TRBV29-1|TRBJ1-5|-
CSVVGGQNKPQHF
TGCAGCGTTGTTGGAGGGCAAAATAAGCCCCAGCATTTT
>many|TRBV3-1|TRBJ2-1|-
CASSRRVWGAHNEQFF
TGTGCCAGCAGCCGAAGGGTGTGGGGGGCCCACAATGAGCAGTTCTTC
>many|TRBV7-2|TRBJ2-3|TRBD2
CASSPGLAGGTDTQYF
TGTGCCAGCAGCCCAGGACTAGCGGGGGGCACAGATACGCAGTATTTT
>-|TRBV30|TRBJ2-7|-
CAWSQGTGSYEQYF
TGTGCCTGGAGTCAAGGGACCGGCTCCTACGAGCAGTACTTC
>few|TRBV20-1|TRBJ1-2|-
CSASLGMGGYTF
TGCAGTGCTAGCCTGGGGATGGGTGGCTACACCTTC
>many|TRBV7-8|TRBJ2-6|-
CASSAPISGANVLTF
TGTGCCAGCAGCGCCCCGATTTCTGGGGCCAACGTCCTGACTTTC
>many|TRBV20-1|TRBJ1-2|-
CSASNRVVADTF
TGCAGTGCTAGCAACAGGGTAGTGGCGGACACCTTC
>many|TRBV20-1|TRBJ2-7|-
CSVRPGGANYEQYF
TGCAGTGTTAGACCGGGGGGCGCAAACTACGAGCAGTACTTC
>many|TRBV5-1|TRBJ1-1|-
CASSFSNMNTEAFF
TGCGCCAGCAGCTTCTCAAACATGAACACTGAAGCTTTCTTT
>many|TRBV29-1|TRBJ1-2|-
CSVEDRSQGPPYGYTF
TGCAGCGTTGAAGATCGTAGCCAGGGGCCCCCCTATGGCTACACCTTC
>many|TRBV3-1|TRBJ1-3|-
CASSQTDGNTIYF
TGTGCCAGCAGCCAGACGGATGGAAACACCATATATTTT
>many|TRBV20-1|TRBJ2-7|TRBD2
CSASSGTSGYEQYF
TGCAGTGCTAGTTCCGGGACTAGCGGTTACGAGCAGTACTTC
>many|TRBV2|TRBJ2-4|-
CASSEAGAGKNIQYF
TGTGCCAGCAGTGAAGCGGGAGCTGGGAAAAACATTCAGTACTTC
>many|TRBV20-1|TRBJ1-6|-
CSATGGLNSPLHF
TGCAGTGCTACGGGGGGACTTAATTCACCCCTCCACTTT
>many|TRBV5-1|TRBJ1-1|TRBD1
CASRWISGTGDPAFF
TGCGCCAGCAGATGGATTTCGGGGACAGGGGACCCAGCTTTCTTT
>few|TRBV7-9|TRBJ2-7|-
CASSLRGESSEQYF
TGTGCCAGCAGCTTAAGGGGGGAGTCCTCCGAGCAGTACTTC
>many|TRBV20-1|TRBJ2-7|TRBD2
CSAFTGLAYHEQYF
TGCAGTGCTTTTACGGGACTAGCGTACCACGAGCAGTACTTC
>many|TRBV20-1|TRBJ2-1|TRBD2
CSAPLRGGRNEQFF
TGCAGTGCGCCCTTGCGGGGGGGCCGCAATGAGCAGTTCTTC
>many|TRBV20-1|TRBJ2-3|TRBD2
CSASPKRGGLSTDTQYF
TGCAGTGCTAGCCCTAAGCGGGGGGGCCTTAGCACAGATACGCAGTATTTT
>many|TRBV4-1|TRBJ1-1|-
CASSRPGVNTEAFF
TGCGCCAGCAGCCGGCCAGGTGTGAACACTGAAGCTTTCTTT
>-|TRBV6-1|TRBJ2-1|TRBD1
CASEGQVVDEQFF
TGTGCCAGCGAGGGACAGGTGGTGGATGAGCAGTTCTTC
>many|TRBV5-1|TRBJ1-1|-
CASSLESNTEAFF
TGCGCCAGCAGCTTGGAAAGTAACACTGAAGCTTTCTTT
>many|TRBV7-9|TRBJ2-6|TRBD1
CASSLLSGTGTSGANVLTF
TGTGCCAGCAGCTTACTTTCTGGGACAGGAACCTCTGGGGCCAACGTCCTGACTTTC
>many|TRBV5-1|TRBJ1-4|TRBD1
CASSLQGAQFSRNEKLFF
TGCGCCAGCAGCTTACAGGGGGCCCAATTTAGTCGGAATGAAAAACTGTTTTTT
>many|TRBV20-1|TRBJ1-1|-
CSAFRGGGGTEAFF
TGCAGTGCTTTCCGTGGGGGGGGTGGGACTGAAGCTTTCTTT
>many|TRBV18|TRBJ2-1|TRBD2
CASSPPGLEQFF
TGTGCCAGCTCACCACCGGGACTAGAGCAGTTCTTC
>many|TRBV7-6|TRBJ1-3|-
CASSWGDGNTIYF
TGTGCCAGCAGCTGGGGAGACGGAAACACCATATATTTT